This TCR beta chain was profiled in a study of blood T cells in healthy people across ages. Germline lookup yields CDR1 SGHRS and CDR2 YFSETQ. The V gene lost 4 bases and the J gene lost 2 bases, with 17 bases spanning the gap. This CDR3 has 16 residues. For the second PCR, which ran for 7 to 11 cycles, a sample-barcoded 5' primer and a J-beta primer mix were used. A single record per CDR3 protein comes from TCRdb applying MiXCR to the 5' RACE reads. The table includes under 850,000 distinct CDR3 sequences, around 34% detected once. The sequenced sample consisted of blood. The V and J genes are TRBV5-1 and TRBJ2-3; the D is unclear. The receptor was derived from a young man in good health. CDR3 in DNA: TGCGCCAGCAGCGCGGCCGTTACCTTACACACAGATACGCAGTATTTT. This encodes CASSAAVTLHTDTQYF.